This T cell receptor (beta chain) was captured by sequencing in a study of blood T cell repertoires in COVID-19. At the level of the study: Samples representing acute and convalescent COVID-19 were sourced from the United States, Italy and Spain.

Looked up from germline, CDR1 is SGHRS and CDR2 is YFSETQ. The CDR3 extends over 13 amino acids. Trimming removed 2 bases from V and 4 bases from J, with 10 bases in between. In the original analysis: Counts of nucleated cells, estimated from reference gene primer amplification, were obtained. The data were produced by immunoSEQ multiplex PCR, yet TCRdb's version contains in-frame clones alone and is incomplete. The DNA was the basis for D and trimming; V, J and clone size are from that table. The top ten clones hold less than 2% of a sample with roughly 200,000 clones, roughly four fifths of them seen once. This clone was seen only once.

The genes are TRBV5-1 and TRBJ2-7, with TRBD2 as a possible D gene (6 bases). The sample taken for sequencing was peripheral blood. This receptor was obtained from a human donor in a cohort sampled during active COVID-19. In DNA form, the CDR3 reads TGCGCCAGCAGCTTAGGAGGGGAATACGAGCAGTACTTC. Encoded protein: CASSLGGEYEQYF. The full variable domain, rest sourced from reference TRBV5-1 and TRBJ2-7, is KAGVTQTPRYLIKTRGQQVTLSCSPISGHRSVSWYQQTPGQGLQFLFEYFSETQRNKGNFPGRFSGRQFSNSRSEMNVSTLELGDSALYLCASSLGGEYEQYFGPGTRLTVT.